Reported below is one T cell receptor beta chain. It has no known antigen specificity. One base away there is no much larger clone; base qualities are not given. The sample originates from a study of blood T cell repertoires in COVID-19 (TCRdb year 2020). With regard to the full study: Samples covering the acute and convalescent phases of COVID-19 were provided by collaborators in the United States, Italy and Spain. The prospective study material was composed of cDNA or gDNA derived from T cells, B-cell-depleted T cells, or PBMCs. Deeply sampled blood TCRbeta repertoires from subjects exposed to, actively infected with, or recovered from COVID-19 were included in the dataset. The repertoires were made available in a free public database intended to serve as a resource for research on the immune response to SARS-CoV-2. The samples were drawn from two sources: the first 160 participants of the ongoing ImmuneRACE study, and over 950 subjects contributed by 6 global collaborators. Nearly every sample came with metadata listing a de-identified subject ID, COVID-19 status, age in years and sex. Where available, HLA class I and class II types were taken from metadata supplied by the sample provider and were not determined by assay-based typing. Summary of the overall study and its limitations: Clinical and demographic metadata were provided uncurated, with the amount varying by source and participant.

TCRbeta CDR3 regions were amplified from genomic DNA by means of the immunoSEQ Assay, a bias-controlled multiplex PCR. From the authors' description of their analysis: The number of nucleated cells in each sample was estimated by amplification of reference gene primers within the assay. To quantify the absolute abundance of each unique TCRbeta CDR3 rearrangement, sequence reads were collapsed and filtered. For each sample, productive Simpson clonality was calculated by taking the square root of Simpson's diversity index across productive rearrangements. TCRdb provides this immuneACCESS table in a form limited to in-frame rearrangements. Some clones are lacking; in checked studies, under half of them reflect an unresolved V gene, and why the rest are absent is not known. V and J calls and clone size are those listed in that table; D and trimming were worked out from the DNA. The sample table holds 200,000 to 250,000 clones, of which approximately 83% were seen once. The ten largest clones take up about 3.8% of the sample.

V loses 2 bases at its end and J loses 6 bases; junction bases beyond the gene matches: 5. CDR1 and CDR2, looked up from the germline V gene, are MNHEY and SVGAGI. From its cysteine to its phenylalanine, the CDR3 spans 15 amino acids. Just CDR3 DNA is preserved here, 45 bases in frame from base 1. In the prospective study, participants were roughly 18 to 95 years old, resided in about two dozen geographic areas of the United States, and were enrolled through a virtual design. In the prospective study, cohorts were assigned on the basis of participant-reported clinical history obtained from a screening survey and a study questionnaire. Mobile phlebotomists in the prospective study collected whole blood, serum and a nasopharyngeal or oropharyngeal swab from every participant. Over a roughly 2-month period, participants in the prospective study had the option of providing additional blood draws and questionnaires. Before DNA extraction, prospective study blood samples were shipped either frozen or at room temperature.

The clonotype comes from a woman in her forties with acute COVID-19. The chain links TRBV6-5 with TRBJ2-1; 9 junctional bases match TRBD1. The sequencing input was PBMCs or T cells enriched from blood (not recorded which). The CDR3: CASSYGQGRINEQFF. The DNA reads as follows: TGTGCCAGCAGTTACGGACAGGGGAGGATCAATGAGCAGTTCTTC.